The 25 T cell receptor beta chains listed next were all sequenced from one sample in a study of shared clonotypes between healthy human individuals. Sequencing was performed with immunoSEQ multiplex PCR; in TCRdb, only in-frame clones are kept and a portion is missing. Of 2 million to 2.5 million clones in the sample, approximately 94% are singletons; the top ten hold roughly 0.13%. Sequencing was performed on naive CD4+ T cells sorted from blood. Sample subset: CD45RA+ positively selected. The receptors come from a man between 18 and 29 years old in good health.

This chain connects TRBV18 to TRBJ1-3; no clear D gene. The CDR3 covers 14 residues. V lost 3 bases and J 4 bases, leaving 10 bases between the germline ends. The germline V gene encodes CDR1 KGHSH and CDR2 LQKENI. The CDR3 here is CASSPDWTGNTIYF. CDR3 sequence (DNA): TGTGCCAGCTCACCGGACTGGACCGGAAACACCATATATTTT. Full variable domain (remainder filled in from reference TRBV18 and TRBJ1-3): NAGVMQNPRHLVRRRGQEARLRCSPMKGHSHVYWYRQLPEEGLKFMVYLQKENIIDESGMPKERFSAEFPKEGPSILRIQQVVRGDSAAYFCASSPDWTGNTIYFGEGSWLTVV.

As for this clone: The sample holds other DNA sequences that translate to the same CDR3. CDR3 loop: CASSLDTGSGNTIYF. DNA for the CDR3: TGCGCCAGCAGCTTGGATACGGGGTCTGGAAACACCATATATTTT. The chain uses TRBV5-1 and TRBJ1-3; D gene uncertain. V gave up 0 bases and J gave up 1 base, with 8 bases separating them. CDR3 length equals 15 residues. Germline V gene sequence: CDR1 SGHRS, CDR2 YFSETQ.

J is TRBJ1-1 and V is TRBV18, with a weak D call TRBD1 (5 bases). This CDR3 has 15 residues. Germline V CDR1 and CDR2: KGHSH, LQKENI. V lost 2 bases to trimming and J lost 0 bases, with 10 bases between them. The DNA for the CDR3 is TGTGCCAGCTCACCATCAGGGATGATGAACACTGAAGCTTTCTTT. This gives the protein CASSPSGMMNTEAFF.

CDR3: CASSALGAYEQYF. DNA for the CDR3: TGTGCCAGTAGTGCCCTGGGGGCTTACGAGCAGTACTTC. The chain joins TRBV19 to TRBJ2-7; D perhaps matches TRBD1 (6 bases). The CDR3 consists of 13 residues. Germline V CDR1 and CDR2: LNHDA, SQIVND (reference sequence). V lost 5 bases and J 4 bases, leaving 12 bases between the germline ends.

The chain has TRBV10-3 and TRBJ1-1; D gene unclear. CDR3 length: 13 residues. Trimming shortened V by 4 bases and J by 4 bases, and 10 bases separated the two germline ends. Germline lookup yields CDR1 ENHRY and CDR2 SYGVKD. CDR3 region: CAISVGKATEAFF. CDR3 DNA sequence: TGTGCCATCAGTGTGGGGAAGGCCACTGAAGCTTTCTTT.

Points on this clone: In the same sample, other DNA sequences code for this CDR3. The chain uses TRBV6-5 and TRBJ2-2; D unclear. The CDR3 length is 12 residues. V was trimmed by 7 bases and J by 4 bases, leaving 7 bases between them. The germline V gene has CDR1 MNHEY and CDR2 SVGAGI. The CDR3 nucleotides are TGTGCCAGCAAACGGAGCACCGGGGAGCTGTTTTTT. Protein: CASKRSTGELFF.

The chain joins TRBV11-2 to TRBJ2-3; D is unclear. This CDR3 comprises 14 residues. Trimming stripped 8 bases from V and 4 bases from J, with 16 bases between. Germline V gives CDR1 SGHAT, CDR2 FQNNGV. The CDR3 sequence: CASCSASLADTQYF. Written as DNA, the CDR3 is TGTGCCAGCTGCTCCGCCTCCTTAGCAGATACGCAGTATTTT. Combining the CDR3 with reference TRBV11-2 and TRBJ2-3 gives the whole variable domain EAGVAQSPRYKIIEKRQSVAFWCNPISGHATLYWYQQILGQGPKLLIQFQNNGVVDDSQLPKDRFSAERLKGVDSTLKIQPAKLEDSAVYLCASCSASLADTQYFGPGTRLTVL.

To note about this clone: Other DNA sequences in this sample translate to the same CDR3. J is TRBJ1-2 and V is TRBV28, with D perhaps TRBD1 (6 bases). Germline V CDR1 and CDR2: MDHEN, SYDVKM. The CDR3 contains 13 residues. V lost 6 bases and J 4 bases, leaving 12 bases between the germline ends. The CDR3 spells CASRPGQGYGYTF. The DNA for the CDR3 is TGTGCCAGCAGGCCGGGACAAGGCTATGGCTACACCTTC.

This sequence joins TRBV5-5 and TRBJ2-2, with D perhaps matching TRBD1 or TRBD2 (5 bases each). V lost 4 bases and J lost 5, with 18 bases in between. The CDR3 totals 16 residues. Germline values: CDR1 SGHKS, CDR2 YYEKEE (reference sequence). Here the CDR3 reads CASSLGPLRETGELFF. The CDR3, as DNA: TGTGCCAGCAGCCTGGGGCCCCTTCGGGAAACCGGGGAGCTGTTTTTT.

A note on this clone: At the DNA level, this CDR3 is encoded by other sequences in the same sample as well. This chain's CDR3 is CASSLDRYYEQYF. The CDR3 coding sequence is TGCGCCAGCAGCCTCGACAGATACTACGAGCAGTACTTC. This sequence joins TRBV5-1 and TRBJ2-7, with a possible D match to TRBD1 (5 bases). The CDR3 is made up of 13 amino acids. Germline-derived CDR1 and CDR2 are SGHRS and YFSETQ. Trimming left V 4 bases short and J 3 bases short, with 11 bases between.

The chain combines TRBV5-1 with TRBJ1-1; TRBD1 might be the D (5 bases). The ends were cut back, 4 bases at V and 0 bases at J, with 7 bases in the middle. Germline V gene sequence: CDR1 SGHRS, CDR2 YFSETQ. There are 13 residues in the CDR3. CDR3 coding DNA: TGCGCCAGCAGCGTAGGGGTGAACACTGAAGCTTTCTTT. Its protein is CASSVGVNTEAFF.

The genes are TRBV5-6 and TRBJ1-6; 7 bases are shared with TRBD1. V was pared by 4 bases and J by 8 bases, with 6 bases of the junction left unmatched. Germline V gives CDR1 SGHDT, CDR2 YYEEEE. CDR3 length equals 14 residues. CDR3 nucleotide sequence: TGTGCCAGCAGCGTGGGGACAGCGGATTCACCCCTCCACTTT. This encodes CASSVGTADSPLHF. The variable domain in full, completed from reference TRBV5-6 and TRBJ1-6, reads DAGVTQSPTHLIKTRGQQVTLRCSPKSGHDTVSWYQQALGQGPQFIFQYYEEEERQRGNFPDRFSGHQFPNYSSELNVNALLLGDSALYLCASSVGTADSPLHFGNGTRLTVT.

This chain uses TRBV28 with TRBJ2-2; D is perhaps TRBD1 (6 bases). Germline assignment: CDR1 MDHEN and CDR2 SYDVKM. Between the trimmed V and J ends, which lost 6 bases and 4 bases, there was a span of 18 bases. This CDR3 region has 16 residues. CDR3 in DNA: TGTGCCAGCAGCCCGACAGGATCTCGGGGCACCGGGGAGCTGTTTTTT. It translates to CASSPTGSRGTGELFF.

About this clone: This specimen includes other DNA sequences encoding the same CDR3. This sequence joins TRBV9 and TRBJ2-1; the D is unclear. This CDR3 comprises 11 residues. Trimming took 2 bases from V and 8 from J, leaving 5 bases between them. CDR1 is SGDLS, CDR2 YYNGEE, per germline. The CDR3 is CASSVGYEQFF. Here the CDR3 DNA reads TGTGCCAGCAGCGTGGGATATGAGCAGTTCTTC.

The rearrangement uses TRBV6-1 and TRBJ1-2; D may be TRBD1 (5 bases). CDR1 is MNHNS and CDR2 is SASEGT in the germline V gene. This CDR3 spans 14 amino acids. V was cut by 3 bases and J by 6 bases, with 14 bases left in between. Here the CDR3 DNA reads TGTGCCAGCAGTGACCCGCAAGGGGTGGATGGCTACACCTTC. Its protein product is CASSDPQGVDGYTF.

CDR3 residues: CASSYSFVAGAYEQYF. CDR3 DNA sequence: TGTGCCAGCAGTTACTCCTTCGTGGCGGGAGCTTACGAGCAGTACTTC. The chain is built from TRBV6-5 and TRBJ2-7; TRBD2 matches 7 bases. Germline lookup yields CDR1 MNHEY and CDR2 SVGAGI. The length of the CDR3 is 16 residues. V lost 0 bases, J lost 4 bases, and 9 bases stayed unmatched.

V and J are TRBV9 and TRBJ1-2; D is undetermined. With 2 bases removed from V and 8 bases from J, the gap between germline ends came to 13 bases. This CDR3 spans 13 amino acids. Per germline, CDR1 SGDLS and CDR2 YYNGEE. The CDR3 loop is CASSVDPDLGYTF. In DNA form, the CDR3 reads TGTGCCAGCAGCGTCGACCCGGACTTAGGCTACACCTTC.

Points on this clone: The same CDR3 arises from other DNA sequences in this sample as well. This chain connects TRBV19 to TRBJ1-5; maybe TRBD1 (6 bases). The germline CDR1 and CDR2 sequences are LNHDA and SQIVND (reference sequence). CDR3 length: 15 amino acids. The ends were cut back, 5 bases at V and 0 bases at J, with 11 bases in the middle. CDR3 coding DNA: TGTGCCAGTAGTCTTGGACAGTATAGCAATCAGCCCCAGCATTTT. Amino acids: CASSLGQYSNQPQHF.

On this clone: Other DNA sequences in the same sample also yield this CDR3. CDR3 in amino acids: CASSFSTDTQYF. The CDR3 region has the DNA TGCGCCAGCTCCTTTAGCACAGATACGCAGTATTTT. The chain employs TRBV5-1 and TRBJ2-3; D uncertain. This CDR3 comprises 12 residues. Germline V gene data show CDR1 as SGHRS and CDR2 as YFSETQ. Trimming shortened V by 7 bases and J by 0 bases, and 6 bases separated the two germline ends.

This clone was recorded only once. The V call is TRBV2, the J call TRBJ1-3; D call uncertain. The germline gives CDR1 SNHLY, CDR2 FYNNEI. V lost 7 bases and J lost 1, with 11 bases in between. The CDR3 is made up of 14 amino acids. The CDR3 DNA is TGTGCCAGCAAGGACGGTGGATCTGGAAACACCATATATTTT. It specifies CASKDGGSGNTIYF.

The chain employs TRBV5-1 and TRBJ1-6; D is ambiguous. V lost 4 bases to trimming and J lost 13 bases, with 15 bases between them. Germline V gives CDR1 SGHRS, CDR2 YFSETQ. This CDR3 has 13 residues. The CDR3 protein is CASSPDGFWPLHF. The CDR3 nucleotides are TGCGCCAGCAGCCCGGACGGATTCTGGCCCCTCCACTTT.

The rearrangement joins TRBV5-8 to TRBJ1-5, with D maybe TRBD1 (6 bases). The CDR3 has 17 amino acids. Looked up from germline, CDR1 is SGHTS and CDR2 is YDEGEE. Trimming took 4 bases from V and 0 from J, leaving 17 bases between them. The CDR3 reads CASSRTVIRSSNQPQHF. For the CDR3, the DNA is TGTGCCAGCAGCCGGACAGTGATAAGGAGTAGCAATCAGCCCCAGCATTTT.

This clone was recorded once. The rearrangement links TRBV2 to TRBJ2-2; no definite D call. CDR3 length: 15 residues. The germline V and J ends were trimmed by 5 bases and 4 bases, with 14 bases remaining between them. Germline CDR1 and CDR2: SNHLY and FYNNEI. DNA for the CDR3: TGTGCCAGCAGTTCCGGCAGAAGTGGCACCGGGGAGCTGTTTTTT. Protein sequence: CASSSGRSGTGELFF. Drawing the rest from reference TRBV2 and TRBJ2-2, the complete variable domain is EPEVTQTPSHQVTQMGQEVILRCVPISNHLYFYWYRQILGQKVEFLVSFYNNEISEKSEIFDDQFSVERPDGSNFTLKIRSTKLEDSAMYFCASSSGRSGTGELFFGEGSRLTVL.

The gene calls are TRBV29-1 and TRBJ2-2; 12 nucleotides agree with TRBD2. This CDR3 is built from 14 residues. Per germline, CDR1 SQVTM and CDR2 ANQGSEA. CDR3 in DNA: TGCGCTAGCGGGAGGGCGGCGAACACCGGGGAGCTGTTTTTT. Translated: CASGRAANTGELFF.

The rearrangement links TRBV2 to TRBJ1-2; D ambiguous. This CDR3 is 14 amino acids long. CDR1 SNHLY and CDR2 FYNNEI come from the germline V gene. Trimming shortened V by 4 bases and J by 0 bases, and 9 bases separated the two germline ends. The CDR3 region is CASSGEGTNYGYTF. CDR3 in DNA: TGTGCCAGCAGTGGGGAGGGTACTAACTATGGCTACACCTTC.